This T cell receptor beta chain was sequenced during a study of cytomegalovirus exposure and HLA in healthy donors. Study observations and caveats: Equally common other TCR beta chains were less clonally expanded than HLA-associated ones, a later analysis found. Rarity marked most TCR sequences, yet some public TCRs occurred in many donors. Productive rates of about 87% or about 30% were seen for most TCR beta V segments in an earlier analysis.

In the case of this clone: The antigen is not known.

PCR was performed using 60 Vbeta and 13 Jbeta primers. Some clones are missing from TCRdb's copy, which holds only in-frame ones; the method was immunoSEQ multiplex PCR. The profile shows 210,000 or so clones, 65% to 90% of them singletons. Germline values: CDR1 MGHRA, CDR2 YSYEKL. The CDR3 contains 18 residues. V lost 0 bases to trimming and J lost 9 bases; unmatched junction nucleotides: 16. Input material: PBMCs. The origin of this receptor is a girl between 10 and 17 years old in good health and CMV-seronegative. The V call is TRBV4-1, the J call TRBJ1-1, with 10 bases matching TRBD1. The chain's CDR3 is CASSQDWGQGLVLDQAFF. As DNA, the CDR3 is TGCGCCAGCAGCCAAGATTGGGGACAGGGGCTGGTTCTCGACCAAGCTTTCTTT.